This TCR beta chain derives from a study of T cells after yellow fever vaccination. Whole-study results and caveats: The presence of abundant clonotypes contaminating from the bulk population was possible in FACS-sorted repertoires. The secondary response showed a weaker magnitude and a faster peak, day 5 versus 15. Reappearing after the booster were most of the clones from primary vaccination (roughly 96% CD4, approximately 86% CD8).

As TCR cDNA was made by 5'RACE template switching, a universal primer site and UMIs were added. TCRdb analysed the 5' RACE reads with MiXCR anew, one entry per CDR3 protein. The sample records some 560,000 distinct CDR3 sequences, less than 20% being singletons. Germline V gene lookup returns CDR1 SGHRS and CDR2 YFSETQ. The length of the CDR3 is 15 residues. V lost 4 bases, J lost 0 bases, and 10 bases lay in between. This clonotype was detected only a few times. Its antigen is as yet unknown. The receptor was derived from a man aged 18 to 30 who received the YFV17D yellow fever vaccine. Source: PBMCs, taken roughly 5 days after the first yellow fever vaccination. The chain recombines TRBV5-1 with TRBJ1-4; D might be TRBD1 (6 bases). CDR3 bases: TGCGCCAGCAGCACACGACAGGCAACTAATGAAAAACTGTTTTTT. Protein product: CASSTRQATNEKLFF.